This entry lists 30 T cell receptor beta chains sequenced from one sample in a study of early T cells in non-severe SARS-CoV-2 infection. TCRdb re-called the 5' RACE reads through MiXCR, storing one row per CDR3 protein. Seen here are 55,000 to 70,000 distinct CDR3 sequences, roughly 12% observed once, and the top ten hold approximately 4.8%. The specimen was whole blood. The origin of the receptors is an adult who was a healthcare worker with PCR-confirmed SARS-CoV-2 infection or an uninfected control (not recorded which).

This clonotype was counted ten times or more. The V gene is TRBV12-3 or TRBV12-4, the J gene TRBJ1-5, with TRBD1 matching over 9 bases. J was trimmed by 6 bases and V by 5 bases; bases with no gene match: 5. This CDR3 has 14 residues. The chain's CDR3 is CASSKTGGSQPQHF. In DNA, the CDR3 is TGTGCCAGCAGTAAGACAGGGGGTAGTCAGCCCCAGCATTTT.

The genes are TRBV5-6 and TRBJ1-2; TRBD1 matches 7 bases. Germline V gene data show CDR1 as SGHDT and CDR2 as YYEEEE. The V gene end was trimmed by 4 bases and the J gene end by 4 bases; junction bases not matched to a gene: 16. The CDR3 totals 17 residues. The CDR3 DNA reads as TGTGCCAGCAGCCGACGGACAGGAAGCAAAATCCTCTATGGCTACACCTTC. This gives the protein CASSRRTGSKILYGYTF.

This clonotype was found a few times. CDR3 coding DNA: TGTGCCAGCAGCGTTCTCGGCAGAGCCTCAGATACGCAGTATTTT. Its translation: CASSVLGRASDTQYF. The V gene is TRBV9, the J gene TRBJ2-3, with D unresolved. V was trimmed by 2 bases and J by 4 bases, leaving 14 bases between them. CDR3 length: 15 residues. Looked up from germline, CDR1 is SGDLS and CDR2 is YYNGEE.

This clonotype was detected a few times. CDR3 region: CASSNYRARDEQFF. CDR3 coding DNA: TGTGCCAGTAGTAATTACCGGGCGCGGGATGAGCAGTTCTTC. The rearrangement uses TRBV19 and TRBJ2-1; TRBD2 might be the D (5 bases). This CDR3 contains 14 residues. V was cut by 4 bases and J by 8 bases, with 15 bases left in between. Germline V lookup: CDR1 LNHDA, CDR2 SQIVND (reference sequence).

This clonotype was seen repeatedly, ten times or more. V usage is TRBV10-2 and J usage is TRBJ1-2; D is possibly TRBD1 (6 bases). The CDR3 extends over 16 amino acids. Germline V lookup: CDR1 WSHSY, CDR2 SAAADI. Trimming cost V 4 bases and J 0 bases, with 15 bases left between them. The CDR3 sequence is CASSAMREGANYGYTF. CDR3 bases: TGCGCCAGCAGTGCGATGCGGGAGGGGGCTAACTATGGCTACACCTTC.

This clonotype was recorded many times. The chain is built from TRBV12-3 or TRBV12-4 and TRBJ2-2; D might be TRBD1 (5 bases). The CDR3 is 16 residues long. V was cut by 6 bases and J by 2 bases, with 16 bases left in between. This CDR3 reads CASSLQQVGNTGELFF. The CDR3 nucleotides are TGTGCCAGCAGCCTACAACAGGTCGGCAACACCGGGGAGCTGTTTTTT.

This clonotype was detected ten times or more. The gene calls are TRBV28 and TRBJ2-4; TRBD1 agrees at 7 bases. The CDR3 runs 15 residues. J lost 2 bases, V lost 6 bases, and 7 bases had no gene match. CDR1 is MDHEN and CDR2 is SYDVKM in the germline V gene. This CDR3 is CASRKGGPTKNIQYF. CDR3 sequence (DNA): TGTGCCAGCAGAAAAGGGGGCCCGACCAAAAACATTCAGTACTTC. Drawing the rest from reference TRBV28 and TRBJ2-4, the complete variable domain is DVKVTQSSRYLVKRTGEKVFLECVQDMDHENMFWYRQDPGLGLRLIYFSYDVKMKEKGDIPEGYSVSREKKERFSLILESASTNQTSMYLCASRKGGPTKNIQYFGAGTRLSVL.

This clonotype was recorded a few times. This sequence joins TRBV15 and TRBJ1-4; 7 bases line up with TRBD1. Germline V gene data show CDR1 as LNHNV and CDR2 as YYDKDF (reference sequence). This CDR3 region has 14 residues. V lost 3 bases and J lost 8; bases outside the gene matches: 6. CDR3 bases: TGTGCCACCAGCAGCGACAGGGTAAACGAAAAACTGTTTTTT. Amino acids: CATSSDRVNEKLFF.

This clonotype was observed many times. J is TRBJ2-5 and V is TRBV5-1; D possibly uses TRBD1 or TRBD2 (5 bases each). V was shortened by 0 bases and J by 4 bases, with 10 bases between the two germline ends. The CDR3 is 14 amino acids. CDR1 and CDR2 (germline): SGHRS, YFSETQ. The CDR3 sequence is CASSLVPGRETQYF. DNA for the CDR3: TGCGCCAGCAGCTTGGTGCCAGGGAGAGAGACCCAGTACTTC. Full variable domain (remainder filled in from reference TRBV5-1 and TRBJ2-5): KAGVTQTPRYLIKTRGQQVTLSCSPISGHRSVSWYQQTPGQGLQFLFEYFSETQRNKGNFPGRFSGRQFSNSRSEMNVSTLELGDSALYLCASSLVPGRETQYFGPGTRLLVL.

This clonotype turned up a few times. The rearrangement joins TRBV15 to TRBJ2-2; perhaps TRBD2 as D (6 bases). The ends were cut back, 5 bases at V and 4 bases at J, with 14 bases in the middle. CDR3 length: 15 amino acids. Germline V lookup: CDR1 LNHNV, CDR2 YYDKDF (reference sequence). CDR3 DNA sequence: TGTGCCACCAGCCCTGGAGGGCCTGCCACCGGGGAGCTGTTTTTT. Amino acids: CATSPGGPATGELFF.

The sample holds many counts of this clonotype. J is TRBJ1-2 and V is TRBV9; 7 nucleotides match TRBD1. Trimming cost V 4 bases and J 7 bases; bases outside gene matches: 4. Germline V gene sequence: CDR1 SGDLS, CDR2 YYNGEE. This CDR3 is 12 amino acids long. CDR3: CASSSGGPGYTF. The DNA for the CDR3 is TGTGCCAGCAGCTCAGGGGGGCCTGGCTACACCTTC.

This clonotype turned up a few times. V is TRBV28 and J is TRBJ2-3, with D tentatively TRBD2 (5 bases). V was clipped by 4 bases and J by 0 bases, with 11 bases between them. CDR1 is MDHEN and CDR2 is SYDVKM in the germline V gene. The CDR3 totals 15 residues. The CDR3 is CASSSLGGSTDTQYF. The CDR3 DNA reads TGTGCCAGCAGTTCTCTAGGCGGGAGCACAGATACGCAGTATTTT. Full variable domain (missing parts from reference TRBV28 and TRBJ2-3): DVKVTQSSRYLVKRTGEKVFLECVQDMDHENMFWYRQDPGLGLRLIYFSYDVKMKEKGDIPEGYSVSREKKERFSLILESASTNQTSMYLCASSSLGGSTDTQYFGPGTRLTVL.

This clonotype was observed a handful of times. This sequence joins TRBV4-3 and TRBJ2-3, with D possibly called TRBD1 or TRBD2 (5 bases each). CDR3 length equals 15 residues. From germline, CDR1 is LGHNA and CDR2 YSLEER. V gave up 1 base and J gave up 6 bases, with 14 bases separating them. Here the CDR3 DNA reads TGCGCCAGCAGCCAAGGGCCCTTAGGGGAGGATACGCAGTATTTT. This gives the protein CASSQGPLGEDTQYF.

The chain employs TRBV3-1 and TRBJ2-3, with 11 bases lining up with TRBD2. Trimming at V came to 1 base and at J to 1 base, leaving 4 bases not matched to a gene. The CDR3 is 17 amino acids. From germline, CDR1 is LGHDT and CDR2 YNNKEL (reference sequence). The CDR3 spells CASSQAGLADRTDTQYF. CDR3 bases: TGTGCCAGCAGCCAAGCGGGACTAGCGGACCGCACAGATACGCAGTATTTT.

The table lists this clonotype with a few counts. The chain uses TRBV18 and TRBJ2-2; TRBD1 is a possible D gene (5 bases). Germline V gene lookup returns CDR1 KGHSH and CDR2 LQKENI. Trimming stripped 2 bases from V and 4 bases from J, with 8 bases between. The CDR3 has 14 residues. The CDR3 bases are TGTGCCAGCTCACCAAAGACAGTCACCGGGGAGCTGTTTTTT. Protein sequence: CASSPKTVTGELFF.

This rearrangement joins TRBV29-1 to TRBJ2-1; unclear D gene. The CDR3 is 15 amino acids. Trimming shortened V by 5 bases and J by 0 bases, and 14 bases separated the two germline ends. CDR1 and CDR2 (germline): SQVTM, ANQGSEA. The CDR3 loop is CSVRSSPSSYNEQFF. As DNA, the CDR3 is TGCAGCGTTCGATCAAGCCCTTCCTCCTACAATGAGCAGTTCTTC.

V and J are TRBV5-1 and TRBJ2-7, with D unresolved. The CDR3 has 13 amino acids. Germline V CDR1 and CDR2: SGHRS, YFSETQ. V was clipped by 5 bases and J by 5 bases, with 14 bases between them. The CDR3 is CASRSFDRDEQYF. The DNA for the CDR3 is TGCGCCAGCAGAAGTTTCGACCGGGACGAGCAGTACTTC.

This clonotype was recorded a few times. The CDR3 loop is CASSADSLRTYNEQFF. Here the CDR3 DNA reads TGTGCCAGCAGCGCGGACAGCCTAAGAACCTACAATGAGCAGTTCTTC. V gene TRBV28 combines with J gene TRBJ2-1; D perhaps matches TRBD1 (6 bases). Trimming removed 6 bases from V and 2 bases from J, with 17 bases in between. CDR3 length: 16 residues. Germline values: CDR1 MDHEN, CDR2 SYDVKM.

Worth noting for this clonotype: With a much larger clone just one base away, this may be a read error. The chain recombines TRBV18 with TRBJ2-3; tentative D call: TRBD2 (6 bases). Germline lookup yields CDR1 KGHSH and CDR2 LQKENI. This CDR3 contains 14 residues. In nucleotides, the CDR3 is TGTGCCAGCACACCGACGATGGGGGAGGCAACGCAGTATTTT. Translating it yields CASTPTMGEATQYF. The entire variable domain, with the rest obtained from reference TRBV18 and TRBJ2-3, is as follows: NAGVMQNPRHLVRRRGQEARLRCSPMKGHSHVYWYRQLPEEGLKFMVYLQKENIIDESGMPKERFSAEFPKEGPSILRIQQVVRGDSAAYFCASTPTMGEATQYFGPGTRLTVL.

In its sample, this clonotype was seen a few times. CDR3 sequence reads: CASSLLDWGTDTQYF. The CDR3 region has the DNA TGTGCCAGCAGCTTACTGGATTGGGGCACAGATACGCAGTATTTT. The rearrangement uses TRBV7-8 and TRBJ2-3; no clear D gene. The CDR3 is 15 residues long. Germline V gene lookup returns CDR1 SGHVS and CDR2 FQNEAQ. Trimming removed 2 bases at V and 1 base at J, with 10 bases between.

The V gene is TRBV19, the J gene TRBJ2-4, with a weak D call TRBD2 (5 bases). The CDR3 contains 15 residues. V was trimmed by 3 bases and J by 6 bases, leaving 15 bases between them. Germline V gene lookup returns CDR1 LNHDA and CDR2 SQIVND (reference sequence). The CDR3 reads CASSIVGGVGNIQYF. CDR3 nucleotide sequence: TGTGCCAGTAGTATCGTCGGAGGAGTTGGAAACATTCAGTACTTC. Looking up the rest from reference TRBV19 and TRBJ2-4 gives the full variable domain: DGGITQSPKYLFRKEGQNVTLSCEQNLNHDAMYWYRQDPGQGLRLIYYSQIVNDFQKGDIAEGYSVSREKKESFPLTVTSAQKNPTAFYLCASSIVGGVGNIQYFGAGTRLSVL.

In this sample, this clonotype turned up many times. This sequence joins TRBV9 and TRBJ1-3; 8 nucleotides align to TRBD1. Germline CDR1 and CDR2: SGDLS and YYNGEE. Losses at the gene ends were 5 bases for V and 1 base for J; bases not matched to a gene: 2. CDR3 length: 14 amino acids. Written as DNA, the CDR3 is TGTGCCAGCAGACAGGGGGGATCTGGAAACACCATATATTTT. Protein sequence: CASRQGGSGNTIYF.

This clonotype was seen a handful of times. This chain connects TRBV6-5 to TRBJ1-2; D unresolved. This CDR3 has 14 amino acids. Looked up from germline, CDR1 is MNHEY and CDR2 is SVGAGI. V lost 0 bases and J 2 bases, leaving 7 bases between the germline ends. The CDR3 sequence is CASSYSGRNYGYTF. The DNA of the CDR3 is TGTGCCAGCAGTTACTCCGGACGGAACTATGGCTACACCTTC.

The chain carries TRBV4-2 and TRBJ2-7; 8 nucleotides align to TRBD2. Germline lookup yields CDR1 LGHNA and CDR2 YNFKEQ. This CDR3 comprises 15 residues. V lost 1 base, J lost 4 bases, and 6 bases stayed unmatched. The CDR3 sequence is CASSQAFSGGYEQYF. CDR3 bases: TGTGCCAGCAGCCAAGCTTTCAGCGGGGGATACGAGCAGTACTTC.

This clonotype was counted ten times or more. The chain links TRBV6-1 to TRBJ2-7; the D gene is possibly TRBD2 (6 bases). The CDR3 consists of 14 residues. Trimming stripped 7 bases from V and 0 bases from J, with 13 bases between. Germline V gives CDR1 MNHNS, CDR2 SASEGT. The CDR3 is CASTEGGSSYEQYF. The DNA of the CDR3 is TGTGCCAGCACGGAGGGAGGAAGCTCCTACGAGCAGTACTTC.

This clonotype was detected ten times or more. The rearrangement uses TRBV7-9 and TRBJ2-3; maybe TRBD2 (6 bases). CDR3 size: 13 residues. Germline V CDR1 and CDR2: SEHNR, FQNEAQ (reference sequence). Trimming removed 5 bases from V and 6 bases from J, with 12 bases in between. The CDR3 reads CASSLAGGDTQYF. In DNA, the CDR3 is TGTGCCAGCAGCCTGGCCGGGGGTGATACGCAGTATTTT.

This clonotype occurred many times. The chain recombines TRBV20-1 with TRBJ2-1; 11 bases agree with TRBD2. V dropped 4 bases and J dropped 5; count of bases not matched to a gene: 4. The V gene's germline CDR1 is DFQATT and CDR2 SNEGSKA (reference sequence). The CDR3 contains 14 residues. The CDR3 DNA reads as TGCAGTGCTAACCTAGCGGGAGGTAACAATGAGCAGTTCTTC. Encoded protein: CSANLAGGNNEQFF.

The CDR3 loop reads CASITGGGQGRIGELFF. In DNA form, the CDR3 reads TGTGCCAGCATCACCGGCGGGGGACAGGGGAGGATCGGGGAGCTGTTTTTT. The V call is TRBV6-1, the J call TRBJ2-2, with TRBD1 matching 10 bases. After removal of 7 bases from V and 7 bases from J, the junction contained 15 bases not matched to a gene. This CDR3 contains 17 residues. Germline V CDR1 and CDR2: MNHNS, SASEGT.

This clonotype was counted a few times. The junction departs from the called germline gene at one end, perhaps through a read error. The chain joins TRBV18 to TRBJ1-1; a weak D match, TRBD1 (5 bases). Germline CDR1 KGHSH, CDR2 LQKENI. This CDR3 comprises 12 residues. CDR3 residues: CASSPRGAEAFF. The CDR3 DNA sequence: TGTGCCAGCTCCCCACGGGGGGCTGAAGCTTTCTTT.

This clonotype was recorded a few times. V and J are TRBV7-9 and TRBJ1-2; maybe TRBD1 (6 bases). Germline V gives CDR1 SEHNR, CDR2 FQNEAQ (reference sequence). Deletions cut 2 bases from V and 3 bases from J, with 16 bases between. The CDR3 has 16 residues. This CDR3 reads CASSLLQGSVDYGYTF. The CDR3 DNA reads TGTGCCAGCAGCTTATTGCAGGGGAGCGTTGACTATGGCTACACCTTC.